This T cell receptor (beta chain) was recovered during a study of memory CD4+ T cells and cytomegalovirus serostatus. Single viable CD3+CD4+CD8-CD45RO+ cells were sorted as the memory CD4+ T cells. In its sample, this clone was seen once. Clones were read by immunoSEQ multiplex PCR, and TCRdb kept only the in-frame ones, dropping some. The sample records 50,000 to 75,000 clones, around 86% being singletons. The CDR3 has 15 residues. Germline CDR1 is SNHLY and CDR2 is FYNNEI. Losses at the gene ends were 7 bases for V and 3 bases for J; bases not matched to a gene: 8. The chain links TRBV2 to TRBJ2-7, with 11 positions matching TRBD2. The sequenced sample consisted of memory CD4+ T cells from blood. This clonotype was sampled from an adult in good health and CMV-seronegative. This CDR3 reads CASKVTGTSGYEQYF. CDR3 sequence (DNA): TGTGCCAGCAAGGTAACCGGGACTAGCGGCTACGAGCAGTACTTC.